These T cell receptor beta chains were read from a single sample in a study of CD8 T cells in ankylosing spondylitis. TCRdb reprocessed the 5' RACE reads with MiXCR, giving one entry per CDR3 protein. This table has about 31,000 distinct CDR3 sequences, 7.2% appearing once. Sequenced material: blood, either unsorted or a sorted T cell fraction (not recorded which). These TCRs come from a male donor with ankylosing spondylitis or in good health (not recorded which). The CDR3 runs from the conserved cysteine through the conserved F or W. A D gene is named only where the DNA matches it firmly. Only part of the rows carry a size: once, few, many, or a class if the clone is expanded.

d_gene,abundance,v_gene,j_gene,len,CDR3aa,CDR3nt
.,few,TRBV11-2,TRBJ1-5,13,CASSLEYNQPQHF,TGTGCCAGCAGCTTAGAGTACAATCAGCCCCAGCATTTT
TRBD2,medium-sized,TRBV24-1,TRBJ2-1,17,CATSDLGSGRANDEQFF,TGTGCCACCAGTGATTTGGGAAGCGGGAGGGCCAATGATGAGCAGTTCTTC
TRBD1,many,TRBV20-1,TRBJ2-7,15,CSARDPGTGVHEQYF,TGCAGTGCTAGAGATCCCGGGACAGGTGTCCACGAGCAGTACTTC
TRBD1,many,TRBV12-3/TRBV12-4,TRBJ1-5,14,CASRTGGGNQPQHF,TGTGCCAGCAGAACAGGGGGCGGCAATCAGCCCCAGCATTTT
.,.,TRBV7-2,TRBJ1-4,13,CASSLGGSGGLFF,TGTGCCAGCAGCTTAGGTGGTTCCGGAGGCCTGTTTTTT
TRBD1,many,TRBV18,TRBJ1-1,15,CASSPQEGALSEAFF,TGTGCCAGCTCACCTCAGGAGGGGGCCCTCTCCGAAGCTTTCTTT
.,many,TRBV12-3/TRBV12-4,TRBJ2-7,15,CASSLGGPFNYEQYF,TGTGCCAGCAGTTTGGGGGGGCCCTTTAACTACGAGCAGTACTTC
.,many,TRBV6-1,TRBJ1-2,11,CASSDTYGYTF,TGTGCCAGCAGTGATACCTATGGCTACACCTTC
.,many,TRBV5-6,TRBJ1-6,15,CASSLTGPYNSPLHF,TGTGCCAGCAGCTTGACCGGGCCATATAATTCACCCCTCCACTTT
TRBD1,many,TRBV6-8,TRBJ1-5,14,CASKPGGGIQPQHF,TGTGCCAGCAAGCCAGGGGGCGGGATTCAGCCCCAGCATTTT
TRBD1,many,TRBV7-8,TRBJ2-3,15,CASSRDRGLTDTQYF,TGTGCCAGCAGCCGTGACAGGGGCCTCACAGATACGCAGTATTTT
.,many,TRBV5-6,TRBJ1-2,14,CASSTRQEPYGYTF,TGTGCCAGCAGCACCAGACAGGAGCCCTATGGCTACACCTTC
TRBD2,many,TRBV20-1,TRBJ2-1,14,CSALIAGRMDEQFF,TGCAGTGCTCTAATAGCGGGGAGAATGGATGAGCAGTTCTTC
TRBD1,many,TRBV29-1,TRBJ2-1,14,CSVDRDRGRNEQFF,TGCAGCGTTGACCGGGACAGGGGGCGCAATGAGCAGTTCTTC
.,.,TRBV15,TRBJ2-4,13,CATSRDTKTIQYF,TGTGCCACCAGCAGGGACACCAAAACCATTCAGTACTTC
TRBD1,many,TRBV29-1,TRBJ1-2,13,CSVLRGRGYGYTF,TGCAGCGTCCTCAGGGGGCGGGGGTATGGCTACACCTTC
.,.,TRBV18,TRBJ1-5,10,CTSLCRPQHF,TGTACCAGCTTATGTCGGCCCCAGCATTTT
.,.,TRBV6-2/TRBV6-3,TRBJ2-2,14,CASSYLDSTAELFF,TGTGCCAGCAGTTACTTGGACAGCACCGCGGAGCTGTTTTTT
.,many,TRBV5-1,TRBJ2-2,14,CASLDGGSPGELFF,TGCGCCAGTTTGGACGGGGGAAGCCCCGGGGAGCTGTTTTTT
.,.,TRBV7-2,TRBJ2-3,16,CATQKGGPTSTDTQYF,TGTGCCACCCAAAAGGGCGGACCGACTAGCACAGATACGCAGTATTTT
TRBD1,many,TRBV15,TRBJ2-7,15,CATSRLAGGEYEQYF,TGTGCCACCAGCAGGTTGGCAGGGGGAGAGTACGAGCAGTACTTC
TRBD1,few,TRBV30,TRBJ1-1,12,CAWSAGGPEAFF,TGTGCCTGGAGTGCAGGGGGACCTGAAGCTTTCTTT
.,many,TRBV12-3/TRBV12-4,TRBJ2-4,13,CASSFAGKNIQYF,TGTGCCAGCAGTTTTGCAGGGAAGAACATTCAGTACTTC
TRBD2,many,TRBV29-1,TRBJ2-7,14,CSVVGLAGDREQYF,TGCAGCGTTGTTGGACTAGCGGGAGACCGCGAGCAGTACTTC